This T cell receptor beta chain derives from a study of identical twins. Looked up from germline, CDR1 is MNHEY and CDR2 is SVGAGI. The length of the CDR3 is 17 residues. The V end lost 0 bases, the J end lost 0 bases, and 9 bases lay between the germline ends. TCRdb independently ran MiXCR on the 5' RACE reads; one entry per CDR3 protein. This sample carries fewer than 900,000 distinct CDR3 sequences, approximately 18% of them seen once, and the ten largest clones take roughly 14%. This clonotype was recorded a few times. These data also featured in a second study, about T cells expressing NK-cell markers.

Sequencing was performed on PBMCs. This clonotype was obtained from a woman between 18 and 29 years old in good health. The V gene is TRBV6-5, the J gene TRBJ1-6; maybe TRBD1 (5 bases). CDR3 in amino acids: CASSYSQGSSYNSPLHF. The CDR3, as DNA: TGTGCCAGCAGTTACTCTCAGGGTAGCTCCTATAATTCACCCCTCCACTTT.